Each of the 5 T cell receptor beta chains below was sequenced from the same sample in a study of Ad26.COV2.S vaccination and SARS-CoV-2 variants. Indicated treatment: around 19 received Ad26.COV2.S at low or high dose, single or two shots; roughly five received placebo; per-sample allocation not given. Sampling took place 63 days after the first vaccine or placebo injection. Sequencing used immunoSEQ multiplex PCR; TCRdb keeps in-frame clones, though not all of them. The sample consists of around 380,000 clones, approximately 90% of them appearing once. The sample was peripheral blood, taken in a trial of Ad26.COV2.S vaccine versus placebo. The receptors stem from a person aged 18-65 years who received the Ad26.COV2.S COVID-19 vaccine or a placebo.

A remark on this clone: Other nucleotide sequences from this sample produce the same CDR3. The rearrangement joins TRBV5-1 to TRBJ1-6, with D perhaps TRBD1 (6 bases). This CDR3 has 14 residues. Germline-derived CDR1 and CDR2 are SGHRS and YFSETQ. Trimming left V 0 bases short and J 9 bases short, with 10 bases between. CDR3: CASSLAGRGSPLHF. The CDR3 coding sequence is TGCGCCAGCAGCTTGGCCGGCAGGGGTTCACCCCTCCACTTT.

The chain uses TRBV19 and TRBJ2-6; D call uncertain. V was trimmed by 1 base and J by 0 bases, leaving 4 bases between them. Germline V gene sequence: CDR1 LNHDA, CDR2 SQIVND (reference sequence). The CDR3 is 15 amino acids. In DNA form, the CDR3 reads TGTGCCAGTAGTATAGGAAACTCTGGGGCCAACGTCCTGACTTTC. This encodes CASSIGNSGANVLTF.

The rearrangement joins TRBV19 to TRBJ2-1, with D possibly matching TRBD2 (6 bases). Germline lookup yields CDR1 LNHDA and CDR2 SQIVND (reference sequence). Deletions cut 5 bases from V and 3 bases from J, with 8 bases between. This CDR3 is built from 13 residues. The CDR3 region is CASSPGLYNEQFF. The CDR3 DNA reads as TGTGCCAGTAGTCCGGGACTCTACAATGAGCAGTTCTTC.

This chain links TRBV19 with TRBJ1-4, with 8 bases matching TRBD1. Germline lookup yields CDR1 LNHDA and CDR2 SQIVND (reference sequence). The CDR3 runs 15 residues. V gave up 1 base and J gave up 5 bases; unmatched junction bases: 3. DNA of the CDR3: TGTGCCAGTAGTATAGTGGGGACAGGCAATGAAAAACTGTTTTTT. Translation gives CASSIVGTGNEKLFF.

This clone was picked up one time. The CDR3 loop reads CASSLNYHGDTQYF. The CDR3 DNA reads as TGCGCCAGCAGCTTGAATTACCACGGAGATACGCAGTATTTT. The rearrangement links TRBV5-1 to TRBJ2-3; D is undetermined. V lost 1 base and J 5 bases, leaving 11 bases between the germline ends. The CDR3 loop spans 14 amino acids. CDR1 and CDR2 from the germline V gene are SGHRS and YFSETQ.